The 9 T cell receptor beta chains listed next were all sequenced from one sample in a study of response to subunit inactivated influenza vaccine. One entry per CDR3 protein results from TCRdb running MiXCR on the RT-PCR reads. The table shows over 800,000 distinct CDR3 sequences, with roughly 20% occurring only once. Sample: PBMCs from blood, taken 4 to 6 days after vaccination. These receptors were collected from a man aged 45 to 65 who received an inactivated influenza vaccine.

In this sample, this clonotype turned up a few times. This sequence joins TRBV12-3 or TRBV12-4 and TRBJ2-7; 11 bases match TRBD1. There are 14 residues in the CDR3. With 3 bases clipped from V and 6 bases from J, the junction kept 4 bases outside the gene matches. The chain's CDR3 is CASSLGQGVTEQYF. The CDR3 nucleotides read TGTGCCAGCAGTTTGGGACAGGGGGTAACCGAGCAGTACTTC.

The V gene is TRBV3-1, the J gene TRBJ2-2; no clear D gene. Germline-derived CDR1 and CDR2 are LGHDT and YNNKEL (reference sequence). The CDR3 totals 13 residues. Trimming removed 6 bases from V and 3 bases from J, with 8 bases in between. The DNA for the CDR3 is TGTGCCAGCAGAGGGTCCTACACCGGGGAGCTGTTTTTT. This codes for CASRGSYTGELFF. Based on the CDR3 plus reference TRBV3-1 and TRBJ2-2, the full variable domain is DTAVSQTPKYLVTQMGNDKSIKCEQNLGHDTMYWYKQDSKKFLKIMFSYNNKELIINETVPNRFSPKSPDKAHLNLHINSLELGDSAVYFCASRGSYTGELFFGEGSRLTVL.

In this sample, this clonotype turned up a few times. This rearrangement joins TRBV27 to TRBJ2-7; D gene unclear. In germline, CDR1 is MNHEY, CDR2 SMNVEV (reference sequence). V was clipped by 0 bases and J by 5 bases, with 8 bases between them. This CDR3 comprises 13 residues. The CDR3 protein is CASSLSWRHEQYF. DNA for the CDR3: TGTGCCAGCAGTTTATCGTGGAGACACGAGCAGTACTTC.

The chain recombines TRBV7-2 with TRBJ2-4; D is perhaps TRBD1 (5 bases). The germline V gene has CDR1 SGHTA and CDR2 FQGNSA. This CDR3 is built from 11 residues. The V gene lost 8 bases and the J gene lost 8 bases, with 10 bases spanning the gap. The DNA of the CDR3 is TGTGCCAGCTCCCCAGGGTACATTCAGTACTTC. Its translation: CASSPGYIQYF.

This clonotype was recorded once. The gene calls are TRBV5-4 and TRBJ2-1, with 8 bases matching TRBD2. The length of the CDR3 is 16 residues. Trimming took 4 bases from V and 0 from J; bases not matched to a gene: 6. Germline assignment: CDR1 SGHNT and CDR2 YYREEE (reference sequence). This CDR3 is CASSAPGLGSYNEQFF. The CDR3 DNA follows: TGTGCCAGCAGCGCCCCGGGACTAGGCTCCTACAATGAGCAGTTCTTC.

The rearrangement joins TRBV15 to TRBJ2-1, with no clear D. The V end lost 3 bases, the J end lost 7 bases, and 7 bases lay between the germline ends. Germline V lookup: CDR1 LNHNV, CDR2 YYDKDF (reference sequence). This CDR3 contains 12 residues. The CDR3 bases are TGTGCCACCAGCAGCACCGCAAATGAGCAGTTCTTC. Amino acids: CATSSTANEQFF. The variable domain in full, with the rest retrieved from reference TRBV15 and TRBJ2-1, is DAMVIQNPRYQVTQFGKPVTLSCSQTLNHNVMYWYQQKSSQAPKLLFHYYDKDFNNEADTPDNFQSRRPNTSFCFLDIRSPGLGDTAMYLCATSSTANEQFFGPGTRLTVL.

This clonotype was seen more than once but under ten times. This chain links TRBV5-1 with TRBJ2-2; tentatively, D is TRBD1 or TRBD2 (6 bases each). The V gene's germline CDR1 is SGHRS and CDR2 YFSETQ. This CDR3 contains 15 residues. V dropped 3 bases and J dropped 0 bases, with 9 bases sitting between them. Here the CDR3 DNA reads TGCGCCAGCAGCTACGGGGGCCCGAACACCGGGGAGCTGTTTTTT. Translation gives CASSYGGPNTGELFF.

This clonotype was counted a few times. The chain has TRBV15 and TRBJ2-7, with 8 bases lining up with TRBD1. The CDR3 contains 17 residues. The trim removed 0 bases at V and 3 bases at J, leaving 10 bases unmatched. Germline V gives CDR1 LNHNV, CDR2 YYDKDF (reference sequence). The CDR3 region has the DNA TGTGCCACCAGCAGAGATAAGTGGCAGGGGGCCGGCTACGAGCAGTACTTC. It specifies CATSRDKWQGAGYEQYF.

The gene calls are TRBV4-1 and TRBJ1-6; D uncertain. CDR1 and CDR2 from the germline V gene are MGHRA and YSYEKL. The CDR3 covers 18 residues. Trimming took 0 bases from V and 3 from J, leaving 15 bases between them. CDR3 nucleotide sequence: TGCGCCAGCAGCCAAGATGAGAGGGTGCAGCGCTATAATTCACCCCTCCACTTT. The encoded protein is CASSQDERVQRYNSPLHF.